The T cell receptor (beta chain) under discussion was sequenced for a study of cytomegalovirus exposure and HLA in healthy donors. General study results and limits: 16,951 TCR beta sequences were associated with HLA alleles at 0.05 false discovery rate in a later analysis. Most observed TCR sequences were rare, whereas some public TCRs were detected in many donors. The authors listed around 150 TCR beta chains as cytomegalovirus-associated. TCR beta V- and J-gene trimming was later associated with a missense DCLRE1C variant.

Germline-derived CDR1 and CDR2 are MNHEY and SMNVEV (reference sequence). V was cut by 7 bases and J by 0 bases, with 18 bases left in between. The CDR3 length is 16 residues. With regard to this clone: Antigen unknown.

The study ran its PCR with 60 Vbeta and 13 Jbeta primers. Sequenced by immunoSEQ multiplex PCR; TCRdb stores in-frame clones only, minus some. The sample includes about 150,000 clones, 65% to 85% of them seen just once. Sequencing was done on a sample of PBMCs. The chain recombines TRBV27 with TRBJ1-1; D unclear. The source is a male donor in good health and CMV-seronegative. In nucleotides, the CDR3 is TGTGCCAGCATCGGGCCTGCACGGAGGATGAACACTGAAGCTTTCTTT. Residues: CASIGPARRMNTEAFF.